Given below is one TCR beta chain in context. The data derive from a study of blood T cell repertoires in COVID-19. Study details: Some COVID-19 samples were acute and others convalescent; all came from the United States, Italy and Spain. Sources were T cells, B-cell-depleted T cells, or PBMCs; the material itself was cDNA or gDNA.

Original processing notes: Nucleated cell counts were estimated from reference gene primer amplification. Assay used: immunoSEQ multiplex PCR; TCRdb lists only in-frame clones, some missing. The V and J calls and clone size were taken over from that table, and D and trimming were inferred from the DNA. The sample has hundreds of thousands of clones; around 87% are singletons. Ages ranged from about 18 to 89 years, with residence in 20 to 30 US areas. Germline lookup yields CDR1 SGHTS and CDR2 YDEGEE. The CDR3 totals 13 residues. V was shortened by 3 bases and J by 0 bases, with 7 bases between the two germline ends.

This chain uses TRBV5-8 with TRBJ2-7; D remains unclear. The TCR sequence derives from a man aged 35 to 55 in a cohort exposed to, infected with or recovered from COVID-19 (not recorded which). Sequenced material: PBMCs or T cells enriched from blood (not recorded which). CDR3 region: CASSSDNSYEQYF. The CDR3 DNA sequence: TGTGCCAGCAGCTCCGACAACTCCTACGAGCAGTACTTC.